Listed below are T cell receptor beta chains from one sample, sequenced in a study of cytomegalovirus exposure and HLA in healthy donors. The data were produced by immunoSEQ multiplex PCR, yet TCRdb's version contains in-frame clones alone and is incomplete. This table has about 200,000 clones, 70% to 80% appearing once. The sample taken for sequencing was PBMCs. The receptors originated from a girl between 5 and 17 years old in good health and CMV-seropositive. Each CDR3 is given with its conserved first and last residue. The order of the fields is J gene, D gene, clone size, V gene, CDR3 DNA, CDR3 protein. The D gene is left open where the match is weak. Size values are once, few and many counts, or a class for expanded clones, and some rows have none.

J: TRBJ2-7; D: NA; size: few; V: TRBV9; DNA: TGTGCCAGCAGCGTGGGGGGGGCGACCGAGCAGTACTTC; CDR3: CASSVGGATEQYF
J: TRBJ2-3; D: TRBD2; size: NA; V: TRBV4-2; DNA: TGTGCCAGCAGCCAAGATCCTAGCGGGGGGACAGATACGCAGTATTTT; CDR3: CASSQDPSGGTDTQYF
J: TRBJ2-1; D: TRBD2; size: NA; V: TRBV19; DNA: TGTGCCAGTAGTATAGAACTAGCGGACAATGAGCAGTTCTTC; CDR3: CASSIELADNEQFF
J: TRBJ2-7; D: TRBD2; size: once; V: TRBV5-6; DNA: TGTGCCAGCAGCTTAGAAGTTAGCGGGTACGAGCAGTACTTC; CDR3: CASSLEVSGYEQYF
J: TRBJ2-7; D: NA; size: NA; V: TRBV4-1; DNA: TGCGCCAGCAGCCAAGAAGGGGCCTACGAGCAGTACTTC; CDR3: CASSQEGAYEQYF
J: TRBJ1-4; D: NA; size: NA; V: TRBV5-5; DNA: TGTGCCAGCAGCTCCTCCCTCTCAGGGGTACGCGAAAAACTGTTTTTT; CDR3: CASSSSLSGVREKLFF
J: TRBJ2-1; D: NA; size: few; V: TRBV5-6; DNA: TGTGCCAGCAGCCACCCAGACAATGAGCAGTTCTTC; CDR3: CASSHPDNEQFF
J: TRBJ1-6; D: NA; size: NA; V: TRBV4-1; DNA: TGCGCCAGCAGCCAAGATAAGGCGGGGGCGGGTAATTCACCCCTCCACTTT; CDR3: CASSQDKAGAGNSPLHF
J: TRBJ2-5; D: TRBD2; size: NA; V: TRBV5-1; DNA: TGCGCCAGCAGCTTAAGACTAGCGGGGGGGCAAGAGACCCAGTACTTC; CDR3: CASSLRLAGGQETQYF
J: TRBJ2-5; D: NA; size: few; V: TRBV7-8; DNA: TGTGCCAGCAGCTTAGCCCCCCTCTGGGGGGATGGTGGAGAGACCCAGTACTTC; CDR3: CASSLAPLWGDGGETQYF
J: TRBJ2-3; D: NA; size: NA; V: TRBV11-3; DNA: TGTGCCAGCAGCTTTGGAGGGCCCAGCACAGATACGCAGTATTTT; CDR3: CASSFGGPSTDTQYF
J: TRBJ2-3; D: NA; size: NA; V: TRBV29-1; DNA: TGCAGCGTTGTGAGCGCGGGGAACACAGATACGCAGTATTTT; CDR3: CSVVSAGNTDTQYF
J: TRBJ1-1; D: TRBD1; size: few; V: TRBV10-3; DNA: TGTGCCATCAGTGAGCAGACAGGGGTGAACACTGAAGCTTTCTTT; CDR3: CAISEQTGVNTEAFF
J: TRBJ2-5; D: TRBD2; size: NA; V: TRBV6-6; DNA: TGTGCCAGCAGCCACCCCCCTAGCGGACAAGAGACCCAGTACTTC; CDR3: CASSHPPSGQETQYF
J: TRBJ2-1; D: TRBD2; size: once; V: TRBV7-6; DNA: TGTGCCAGCACTAAGCCGGGGGGTGGGAATGAGCAGTTCTTC; CDR3: CASTKPGGGNEQFF
J: TRBJ1-2; D: NA; size: NA; V: TRBV4-1; DNA: TGCGCCAGCAGCCAAGGGAACAGGGACTATGGCTACACCTTC; CDR3: CASSQGNRDYGYTF
J: TRBJ2-1; D: NA; size: NA; V: TRBV11-2; DNA: TGTGCCAGCAGCTTAGTCAGGGACTACAATGAGCAGTTCTTC; CDR3: CASSLVRDYNEQFF
J: TRBJ1-2; D: TRBD1; size: NA; V: TRBV9; DNA: TGTGCCAGCAGCATCGGGACAGGGGATTATGGCTACACCTTC; CDR3: CASSIGTGDYGYTF
J: TRBJ2-5; D: TRBD2; size: NA; V: TRBV5-4; DNA: TGTGCCAGCAGCTTTATGACTAGCGGACCCCAAGAGACCCAGTACTTC; CDR3: CASSFMTSGPQETQYF
J: TRBJ2-7; D: TRBD2; size: once; V: TRBV7-2; DNA: TGTGCCAGCAGCTTCGGGACTAGCGGGGGCCTTCTTGGCGAGCAGTACTTC; CDR3: CASSFGTSGGLLGEQYF
J: TRBJ2-1; D: NA; size: NA; V: TRBV20-1; DNA: TGCAGTGCCCTAACGGATGAGCAGTTCTTC; CDR3: CSALTDEQFF
J: TRBJ2-1; D: TRBD2; size: NA; V: TRBV19; DNA: TGTGCCAGTACCTTATACGGGGGGGCGAACAATGAGCAGTTCTTC; CDR3: CASTLYGGANNEQFF
J: TRBJ2-7; D: NA; size: NA; V: TRBV5-1; DNA: TGCGCCAGCAGCCATGGGGGGGCTAGAGCCGAGCAGTACTTC; CDR3: CASSHGGARAEQYF
J: TRBJ1-1; D: NA; size: NA; V: TRBV7-9; DNA: TGTGCCAGCAGCTTAGTAGAGGGAGGACAATCGGAAGCTTTCTTT; CDR3: CASSLVEGGQSEAFF